What follows are 29 T cell receptor beta chains derived from one specimen sequenced in a study of cytomegalovirus exposure and HLA in healthy donors (dated by TCRdb to about 2017). The library was built by means of the immunoSEQ multiplex PCR assay. For the multiplex PCR, a mixture combining 60 forward primers for TCR Vbeta segments and 13 reverse primers for TCR Jbeta segments was used. TCRdb took over this immuneACCESS table, retaining in-frame rearrangements with V and J assigned. Such tables are incomplete; in checked studies, under half of the missing clones stem from an unresolved V gene, and the remainder is unexplained. Here the sample has some 100,000 clones; over 60% occur a single time. The top ten clonotypes cover about 4% of the sample. Sequencing was carried out using PBMCs. These receptors originate from a female donor in good health and CMV-seropositive.

The chain couples TRBV7-2 to TRBJ1-1; 9 nucleotides match TRBD1. J lost 4 bases, V lost 2 bases, and 5 bases had no gene match. Germline values: CDR1 SGHTA, CDR2 FQGNSA. This CDR3 region has 15 residues. CDR3 in amino acids: CASSLTDRGGTEAFF. The CDR3 nucleotides read TGTGCCAGCAGCTTAACGGACAGGGGAGGCACTGAAGCTTTCTTT.

The V and J genes are TRBV4-2 and TRBJ2-7; a possible D gene is TRBD2 (5 bases). CDR1 and CDR2 from the germline V gene are LGHNA and YNFKEQ. Trimming removed 1 base from V and 7 bases from J, with 23 bases in between. This CDR3 is 17 amino acids long. CDR3 sequence (DNA): TGTGCCAGCAGCCAAGTGGTAAGCGGCACTCCCTTCTTAGAGCAGTACTTC. It encodes CASSQVVSGTPFLEQYF.

This clone was observed a single time. V is TRBV6-6 and J is TRBJ2-2; 7 bases align to TRBD2. The CDR3 loop spans 14 amino acids. Trimming at V came to 6 bases and at J to 2 bases, leaving 3 bases not matched to a gene. CDR1 is MNHNY, CDR2 SVGAGI, per germline (reference sequence). The CDR3 coding sequence is TGTGCCAGCAGGTGGACTAGAAACACCGGGGAGCTGTTTTTT. Encoded protein: CASRWTRNTGELFF.

The chain carries TRBV27 and TRBJ2-3, with TRBD2 identical over 8 bases. V shed 3 bases, J shed 8 bases, and the junction held 13 bases outside the gene matches. Germline V lookup: CDR1 MNHEY, CDR2 SMNVEV (reference sequence). The CDR3 has 16 amino acids. Here the CDR3 reads CASSLVGTSDRVTQYF. CDR3 sequence (DNA): TGTGCCAGCAGTTTGGTGGGGACTAGTGATCGAGTTACGCAGTATTTT.

This rearrangement joins TRBV6-5 to TRBJ1-1, with D perhaps TRBD1 (5 bases). Germline V gives CDR1 MNHEY, CDR2 SVGAGI. Trimming shortened V by 5 bases and J by 3 bases, and 7 bases separated the two germline ends. CDR3 size: 12 residues. In DNA, the CDR3 is TGTGCCAGCAGTGGCAGGGACACTGAAGCTTTCTTT. This sequence encodes CASSGRDTEAFF.

This sequence joins TRBV7-2 and TRBJ1-2, with TRBD1 matching over 8 bases. Germline V gene lookup returns CDR1 SGHTA and CDR2 FQGNSA. This CDR3 spans 15 amino acids. The V and J ends lost 1 base and 6 bases, in that order; junction bases with no gene match: 7. In DNA form, the CDR3 reads TGTGCCAGCAGCTTAGTCGTGACAGGGGTAAATGGCTACACCTTC. It specifies CASSLVVTGVNGYTF.

Here the CDR3 DNA reads TGTGCCAGTAGTATAGATCGAGACACCCACTCTGGGGCCAACGTCCTGACTTTC. The encoded protein is CASSIDRDTHSGANVLTF. V is TRBV19 and J is TRBJ2-6; D gene ambiguous. The CDR3 totals 18 residues. Germline V gene sequence: CDR1 LNHDA, CDR2 SQIVND (reference sequence). With 0 bases removed from V and 0 bases from J, the gap between germline ends came to 12 bases.

The CDR3 DNA is TGTGCCAGCAGTTATTCGCCGGGACAGAGCAACTACGAGCAGTACTTC. Its protein product is CASSYSPGQSNYEQYF. The chain has TRBV6-6 and TRBJ2-7; the match to TRBD1 covers 7 bases. The CDR3 contains 16 residues. Unmatched junction bases numbered 11, after V lost 3 bases and J lost 3 bases. The V gene's germline CDR1 is MNHNY and CDR2 SVGAGI (reference sequence).

This CDR3 is CASSYRVGVGFGNTIYF. In DNA, the CDR3 is TGTGCCAGCAGCTACAGGGTCGGGGTCGGATTTGGAAACACCATATATTTT. The chain employs TRBV5-6 and TRBJ1-3, with a possible D match to TRBD1 (6 bases). CDR3 size: 17 residues. Per germline, CDR1 SGHDT and CDR2 YYEEEE. V lost 3 bases and J lost 3, with 19 bases in between.

As concerns this clone: The junction departs from the called germline gene at one end, perhaps through a read error. The chain carries TRBV14 and TRBJ2-5, with TRBD1 matching over 7 bases. Germline V gives CDR1 SGHDN, CDR2 FVKESK. The CDR3 extends over 13 amino acids. For the CDR3, the DNA is TGTGCCAGCAGCCAAGTCCTGGGACAGCCTAGGGACTTC. Translating gives CASSQVLGQPRDF.

J is TRBJ2-7 and V is TRBV11-2; 7 positions match TRBD1. The length of the CDR3 is 17 residues. The V segment lost 1 base and the J segment 3 bases; nucleotides outside the gene matches: 12. Germline values: CDR1 SGHAT, CDR2 FQNNGV. CDR3: CASSLVRARDSFYEQYF. CDR3 DNA: TGTGCCAGCAGCTTAGTAAGGGCCCGGGACAGTTTCTACGAGCAGTACTTC. The variable domain in full, with the rest retrieved from reference TRBV11-2 and TRBJ2-7, is EAGVAQSPRYKIIEKRQSVAFWCNPISGHATLYWYQQILGQGPKLLIQFQNNGVVDDSQLPKDRFSAERLKGVDSTLKIQPAKLEDSAVYLCASSLVRARDSFYEQYFGPGTRLTVT.

The chain uses TRBV6-5 and TRBJ1-2; 10 nucleotides line up with TRBD1. Germline lookup yields CDR1 MNHEY and CDR2 SVGAGI. The CDR3 spans 15 residues. V gave up 6 bases and J gave up 4 bases; unmatched junction bases: 8. The CDR3 coding sequence is TGTGCCAGCAGGCAGACAGGGGGCGATATCTATGGCTACACCTTC. As protein: CASRQTGGDIYGYTF.

This chain connects TRBV7-8 to TRBJ2-2; 8 bases map to TRBD1. Per germline, CDR1 SGHVS and CDR2 FQNEAQ. The CDR3 consists of 15 residues. J was trimmed by 3 bases and V by 5 bases; bases with no gene match: 5. The CDR3: CASSPTGGHTGELFF. The CDR3 nucleotides are TGTGCCAGCAGCCCCACAGGGGGTCACACCGGGGAGCTGTTTTTT.

This clone was counted between two and nine times. The chain joins TRBV7-2 to TRBJ2-7; possible D gene TRBD2, 5 bases. V shed 0 bases and J shed 6 bases, with 12 bases lying between them. The CDR3 consists of 14 residues. Germline-derived CDR1 and CDR2 are SGHTA and FQGNSA. The CDR3 protein is CASSLAGMGIEQYF. CDR3 bases: TGTGCCAGCAGCTTAGCCGGGATGGGGATCGAGCAGTACTTC.

The chain uses TRBV4-1 and TRBJ1-2, with D uncertain. V lost 1 base, J lost 5 bases, and 8 bases lay in between. Looked up from germline, CDR1 is MGHRA and CDR2 is YSYEKL. The CDR3 consists of 13 residues. The CDR3 region has the DNA TGCGCCAGCAGCCAAGGTGGTAGATATGGCTACACCTTC. This encodes CASSQGGRYGYTF.

The chain uses TRBV7-9 and TRBJ1-2, with D perhaps TRBD1 (6 bases). This CDR3 has 13 residues. Germline CDR1 is SEHNR and CDR2 is FQNEAQ (reference sequence). CDR3 nucleotide sequence: TGTGCTTCCGAGGGAGGGGGGTACTATGGCTACACCTTC. It translates to CASEGGGYYGYTF.

The chain joins TRBV27 to TRBJ1-4; TRBD1 matches at 10 bases. The CDR3 is 15 amino acids. After removal of 6 bases from V and 8 bases from J, the junction contained 9 bases not matched to a gene. CDR1 is MNHEY and CDR2 is SMNVEV in the germline V gene (reference sequence). The CDR3 protein is CASRGTGTGEEKLFF. The CDR3 DNA reads as TGTGCCAGCAGGGGGACCGGGACAGGGGAAGAAAAACTGTTTTTT.

The V call is TRBV7-2, the J call TRBJ1-1; 7 bases fit TRBD1. CDR3 length equals 14 residues. The V gene's germline CDR1 is SGHTA and CDR2 FQGNSA. The trim removed 5 bases at V and 1 base at J, leaving 4 bases unmatched. The CDR3 loop reads CASSQRQGNTEAFF. Written as DNA, the CDR3 is TGTGCCAGCAGCCAAAGACAGGGGAACACTGAAGCTTTCTTT.

This clone was observed a handful of times. The chain has TRBV7-2 and TRBJ2-7; 10 bases agree with TRBD2. CDR1 SGHTA and CDR2 FQGNSA come from the germline V gene. V gave up 1 base and J gave up 4 bases; unmatched junction bases: 4. The CDR3 totals 15 residues. CDR3 sequence (DNA): TGTGCCAGCAGCTTAGAGGTTAGCGGGGGGTACGAGCAGTACTTC. Protein product: CASSLEVSGGYEQYF.

This chain links TRBV5-1 with TRBJ1-2, with D tentatively TRBD1 (5 bases). V was shortened by 7 bases and J by 1 base, with 14 bases between the two germline ends. This CDR3 contains 14 residues. Germline values: CDR1 SGHRS, CDR2 YFSETQ. CDR3 loop: CASGRGDGNYGYTF. The CDR3 DNA reads TGCGCCAGCGGCCGGGGGGACGGTAACTATGGCTACACCTTC.

The count of this clone is one. This chain uses TRBV19 with TRBJ2-3; 11 bases line up with TRBD2. This CDR3 spans 16 amino acids. The J segment lost 5 bases and the V segment lost 3 bases, leaving 7 bases of the junction unmatched. Germline-derived CDR1 and CDR2 are LNHDA and SQIVND (reference sequence). The CDR3, as DNA: TGTGCCAGTAGTATGGTAGCGGGGGGGCTTGAAGATACGCAGTATTTT. This translates into CASSMVAGGLEDTQYF.

The genes are TRBV7-8 and TRBJ1-3; no clear D gene. Germline V gene data show CDR1 as SGHVS and CDR2 as FQNEAQ. The CDR3 runs to 16 residues. V was pared by 5 bases and J by 0 bases, with 14 bases between. Written as DNA, the CDR3 is TGTGCCAGCAGCGTGAGGCAAGTGAGCTCTGGAAACACCATATATTTT. This codes for CASSVRQVSSGNTIYF.

The rearrangement uses TRBV18 and TRBJ1-2; 8 nucleotides align to TRBD1. The junction had 8 bases not matched to a gene; V was cut back by 3 bases and J by 8 bases. Germline V gene data show CDR1 as KGHSH and CDR2 as LQKENI. CDR3 length equals 14 residues. This chain's CDR3 is CASSPTDRGGGYTF. For the CDR3, the DNA is TGTGCCAGCTCACCCACAGACAGGGGAGGCGGCTACACCTTC.

This chain uses TRBV10-3 with TRBJ2-5, with 11 bases identical to TRBD2. CDR1 ENHRY and CDR2 SYGVKD come from the germline V gene. The CDR3 is 16 residues long. With V trimmed by 6 bases and J by 4 bases, 10 bases remained unmatched. In DNA form, the CDR3 reads TGTGCCATCAGAAGTAGCGGGGGGGCCGGGGCAGAGACCCAGTACTTC. Translation gives CAIRSSGGAGAETQYF.

The genes are TRBV29-1 and TRBJ1-1; the match to TRBD1 covers 10 bases. J lost 5 bases, V lost 6 bases, and 9 bases had no gene match. This CDR3 has 14 amino acids. CDR1 is SQVTM, CDR2 ANQGSEA, per germline. Here the CDR3 reads CSVSHGTGVTEAFF. The DNA for the CDR3 is TGCAGCGTATCACACGGGACAGGGGTTACTGAAGCTTTCTTT.

For this clone: The junction does not match germline at one end; this may be a read error. V is TRBV7-8 and J is TRBJ2-4; 9 positions agree with TRBD1. Germline V CDR1 and CDR2: SGHVS, FQNEAQ. The CDR3 length is 15 residues. This chain's CDR3 is CASSLGGTGLNSQYF. The CDR3 DNA reads TGTGCCAGCAGCTTAGGTGGGACAGGGCTAAACAGTCAGTACTTC.

V usage is TRBV13 and J usage is TRBJ2-5; 8 bases line up with TRBD1. The CDR3 is made up of 13 amino acids. V gave up 4 bases and J gave up 7 bases; unmatched junction bases: 5. Germline CDR1 and CDR2: PRHDT and FYEKMQ (reference sequence). The CDR3 here is CASSSDRERTQYF. CDR3 nucleotides: TGTGCCAGCAGCTCGGACAGGGAGCGGACCCAGTACTTC.

This clone is a singleton in its sample. V gene TRBV7-6 combines with J gene TRBJ1-1, with a tentative D call TRBD1 (5 bases). Germline lookup yields CDR1 SGHVS and CDR2 FNYEAQ. The CDR3 covers 16 residues. Trimming removed 1 base from V and 1 base from J, with 13 bases in between. Here the CDR3 reads CASSLEASTANTEAFF. The CDR3 nucleotides are TGTGCCAGCAGCTTAGAAGCCTCGACAGCGAACACTGAAGCTTTCTTT.

The genes are TRBV11-2 and TRBJ1-4; the D is unclear. The CDR3 sequence is 16 residues long. The germline CDR1 and CDR2 sequences are SGHAT and FQNNGV. V was trimmed by 2 bases and J by 0 bases, leaving 10 bases between them. The CDR3 DNA is TGTGCCAGCAGCTTAACCACTGCCGCAACTAATGAAAAACTGTTTTTT. It codes for CASSLTTAATNEKLFF.